A single sample is the source of the 27 T cell receptor beta chains below, sequenced in a study of T cells in Graves' hyperthyroidism and ophthalmopathy (dated by TCRdb to about 2019). Library creation used multiplex PCR. The sample was run on an Illumina HiSeq 2000. Amplification of TCR beta CDR3 regions was carried out from RNA transcripts. For the first round of RT-PCR on the TCR CDR3, the HTBI primer set was used together with the Qiagen OneStep RT-PCR kit. In-frame beta chains were kept once TCRdb had trimmed the public reads at Q25 with fastp and called clones with MiXCR. Rows matching on CDR3 protein sequence are summarized as one entry with the most common DNA and genes. For this sample there are a few hundred thousand distinct CDR3 sequences; around 15% appear just once. More than 4.5% of the sample is held by the ten biggest clonotypes. The sample was blood. The receptors were sampled from a woman aged 18-29 years with Graves' hyperthyroidism.

Many counts were recorded for this clonotype. The chain combines TRBV12-3 or TRBV12-4 with TRBJ2-1, with D perhaps being TRBD1 or TRBD2 (5 bases each). This CDR3 has 15 residues. Trimming left V 5 bases short and J 6 bases short, with 17 bases between. The CDR3 DNA is TGTGCCAGCAGTCAAGGGTGGGTTGGGGGCAATGAGCAGTTCTTC. It is translated as CASSQGWVGGNEQFF.

This clonotype was observed a few times. The chain recombines TRBV19 with TRBJ2-5; D may be TRBD2 (5 bases). The CDR3 consists of 14 residues. Between the trimmed V and J ends, which lost 6 bases and 4 bases, there was a span of 15 bases. Germline lookup yields CDR1 LNHDA and CDR2 SQIVND (reference sequence). This CDR3 is CASSPPEGPETQYF. CDR3 nucleotide sequence: TGTGCCAGTAGCCCCCCCGAGGGTCCAGAGACCCAGTACTTC.

This clonotype has at least ten counts. The chain joins TRBV5-5 to TRBJ2-3, with 8 bases aligning to TRBD2. V was pared by 0 bases and J by 1 base, with 7 bases of the junction left unmatched. The germline CDR1 and CDR2 sequences are SGHKS and YYEKEE (reference sequence). The length of the CDR3 is 17 residues. Here the CDR3 DNA reads TGTGCCAGCAGCTTGGGACTAGCGATGGGTGGCACAGATACGCAGTATTTT. It translates to CASSLGLAMGGTDTQYF.

This clonotype was seen at least ten times. This chain uses TRBV7-9 with TRBJ2-3, with 12 nucleotides matching TRBD2. The junction had 1 base not matched to a gene; V was cut back by 1 base and J by 2 bases. The germline V gene encodes CDR1 SEHNR and CDR2 FQNEAQ (reference sequence). This CDR3 is built from 16 residues. The chain's CDR3 is CASSLGLAGDTDTQYF. The CDR3 DNA follows: TGTGCCAGCAGCTTAGGACTAGCGGGAGACACAGATACGCAGTATTTT.

This clonotype occurred a few times. The chain has TRBV28 and TRBJ1-2; D may be TRBD1 (6 bases). V lost 2 bases, J lost 4 bases, and 14 bases lay in between. Germline CDR1 reads MDHEN; CDR2 reads SYDVKM. The CDR3 is made up of 15 amino acids. CDR3: CASSLIVGGGYGYTF. CDR3 bases: TGTGCCAGCAGTTTAATAGTGGGGGGCGGCTATGGCTACACCTTC.

V gene TRBV9 combines with J gene TRBJ1-4, with D hard to call. This CDR3 region has 17 residues. Between the trimmed V and J ends, which lost 4 bases and 6 bases, there was a span of 22 bases. The germline V gene encodes CDR1 SGDLS and CDR2 YYNGEE. The CDR3 loop is CASSPNGFSLYDEKLFF. The CDR3 nucleotides read TGTGCCAGCAGCCCCAATGGTTTCAGCTTGTATGATGAAAAACTGTTTTTT.

The sample holds a few counts of this clonotype. The V call is TRBV6-9, the J call TRBJ2-3, with D possibly matching TRBD1 (6 bases). CDR1 is MNHGY, CDR2 SVAAGI, per germline. V shed 4 bases and J shed 5 bases, with 13 bases lying between them. The CDR3 extends over 14 amino acids. The CDR3 bases are TGTGCCAGCAGTTTACAGGGTGGGCAAGATACGCAGTATTTT. The encoded protein is CASSLQGGQDTQYF.

This clonotype appeared a few times. The V gene is TRBV27, the J gene TRBJ2-1; TRBD2 agrees at 11 bases. CDR1 and CDR2 (germline): MNHEY, SMNVEV (reference sequence). J gave up 8 bases and V 6 bases, and 12 bases lay outside the gene matches. CDR3 size: 16 residues. CDR3 region: CASSVNLAGGGHEQFF. In nucleotides, the CDR3 is TGTGCCAGCAGCGTAAATCTAGCGGGAGGCGGCCATGAGCAGTTCTTC.

This clonotype was observed many times. This chain joins TRBV12-3 or TRBV12-4 and TRBJ1-5; no reliable D call. The CDR3 is 12 amino acids. V gave up 1 base and J gave up 4 bases, with 2 bases separating them. This chain's CDR3 is CASSLVNQPQHF. CDR3 nucleotides: TGTGCCAGCAGTTTAGTAAATCAGCCCCAGCATTTT.

V is TRBV11-2 and J is TRBJ2-1; TRBD1 matches 9 bases. CDR3 size: 16 residues. V lost 6 bases, J lost 4 bases, and 10 bases stayed unmatched. The germline V gene has CDR1 SGHAT and CDR2 FQNNGV. The DNA of the CDR3 is TGTGCCAGCAGATCTCCCGGGACAGGGTTTTACAATGAGCAGTTCTTC. It specifies CASRSPGTGFYNEQFF.

This clonotype was picked up a small number of times. The chain has TRBV6-1 and TRBJ2-3; possible D gene TRBD2, 6 bases. This CDR3 has 13 residues. Germline V gene lookup returns CDR1 MNHNS and CDR2 SASEGT. V was shortened by 7 bases and J by 4 bases, with 12 bases between the two germline ends. CDR3 DNA: TGTGCCAGCAAGGAGGGGTCGGCAGATACGCAGTATTTT. Its translation: CASKEGSADTQYF.

About this clonotype itself: One end of the junction does not line up with germline, which may come from a read error. The CDR3 spells CASSLSTRELFF. As DNA, the CDR3 is TGTGCCAGCAGCTTGAGCACCCGGGAGCTGTTTTTT. The rearrangement links TRBV7-9 to TRBJ2-2; D gene ambiguous. CDR3 length: 12 amino acids. The germline V gene has CDR1 SEHNR and CDR2 FQNEAQ (reference sequence).

There are many counts of this clonotype. V is TRBV20-1 and J is TRBJ2-7; D tentatively reads TRBD1 or TRBD2 (5 bases each). The CDR3 extends over 12 amino acids. V was clipped by 8 bases and J by 0 bases, with 11 bases between them. CDR1 is DFQATT, CDR2 SNEGSKA, per germline (reference sequence). CDR3 nucleotides: TGCAGTCTAGGGACGAACTCCTACGAGCAGTACTTC. It encodes CSLGTNSYEQYF.

This clonotype was recorded many times. The chain couples TRBV20-1 to TRBJ1-5; D not certain. The V and J ends lost 4 bases and 3 bases respectively, with 13 bases between them. Germline lookup yields CDR1 DFQATT and CDR2 SNEGSKA (reference sequence). The CDR3 consists of 14 residues. The CDR3 here is CSAMVPNDNQPQHF. In nucleotides, the CDR3 is TGCAGTGCTATGGTGCCCAACGACAATCAGCCCCAGCATTTT.

This clonotype was recorded at least ten times. This chain links TRBV6-5 with TRBJ2-7; D is unclear. Trimming pared 0 bases from V and 5 bases from J, leaving 14 bases between. Looked up from germline, CDR1 is MNHEY and CDR2 is SVGAGI. The CDR3 extends over 15 amino acids. This CDR3 reads CASSYSMLYIDEQYF. In DNA form, the CDR3 reads TGTGCCAGCAGTTACTCGATGTTGTATATAGACGAGCAGTACTTC.

This clonotype was found once. The V gene is TRBV5-1, the J gene TRBJ2-3; tentatively, D is TRBD1 (5 bases). The CDR3 totals 16 residues. Between the trimmed V and J ends, which lost 5 bases and 2 bases, there was a span of 18 bases. Germline-derived CDR1 and CDR2 are SGHRS and YFSETQ. This CDR3 is CASSRSGNTPTDTQYF. The DNA of the CDR3 is TGCGCCAGCAGTAGGTCAGGGAACACCCCCACAGATACGCAGTATTTT.

This clonotype was detected ten times or more. This chain joins TRBV30 and TRBJ2-5, with D hard to call. Deletions cut 4 bases from V and 1 base from J, with 4 bases between. There are 11 residues in the CDR3. CDR1 is GTSNPN and CDR2 is SVGIG in the germline V gene (reference sequence). The CDR3 sequence: CAWNSQETQYF. Written as DNA, the CDR3 is TGTGCCTGGAACAGCCAAGAGACCCAGTACTTC.

This clonotype has a count of ten or more. The rearrangement joins TRBV13 to TRBJ1-1; a weak D match, TRBD1 (6 bases). Trimming took off 4 bases at V and 6 bases at J, with 12 bases between the two ends. The CDR3 extends over 13 amino acids. CDR1 is PRHDT and CDR2 is FYEKMQ in the germline V gene (reference sequence). CDR3 sequence reads: CASSSGERAEAFF. The CDR3 region has the DNA TGTGCCAGCAGCTCAGGGGAGAGGGCTGAAGCTTTCTTT.

The V and J genes are TRBV2 and TRBJ2-2, with unresolved D. CDR1 and CDR2 (germline): SNHLY, FYNNEI. With 10 bases removed from V and 5 bases from J, the gap between germline ends came to 11 bases. The CDR3 spans 12 residues. DNA of the CDR3: TGTGCCATTGGAGTCGATACCGGGGAGCTGTTTTTT. Amino acid sequence: CAIGVDTGELFF.

The rearrangement links TRBV20-1 to TRBJ2-1, with 8 bases matching TRBD2. The CDR3 contains 16 residues. The junction had 11 bases not matched to a gene; V was cut back by 0 bases and J by 7 bases. Germline lookup yields CDR1 DFQATT and CDR2 SNEGSKA (reference sequence). The CDR3 DNA is TGCAGTGCTAGAGATCAGCGACGGACTAGCTATAATGAGCAGTTCTTC. Its protein is CSARDQRRTSYNEQFF.

As regards this clonotype: The germline gene is not matched at one end of the junction; a read error may be the cause. The genes are TRBV3-1 and TRBJ2-7; a possible D gene is TRBD2 (5 bases). This CDR3 spans 14 amino acids. Germline assignment: CDR1 LGHDT and CDR2 YNNKEL (reference sequence). The CDR3 DNA sequence: TGTGCCAGCAGCCAGGGAGAGAACTCCCACGAGCAGTACTTC. This translates into CASSQGENSHEQYF.

At least ten counts were recorded for this clonotype. The rearrangement links TRBV13 to TRBJ2-7, with no clear D. The germline CDR1 and CDR2 sequences are PRHDT and FYEKMQ (reference sequence). The CDR3 extends over 13 amino acids. V lost 0 bases and J 4 bases, leaving 7 bases between the germline ends. The CDR3 spells CASSLGAGYEQYF. The CDR3 DNA reads as TGTGCCAGCAGCTTAGGCGCCGGATACGAGCAGTACTTC.

This clonotype was seen only once. A much larger clonotype is one base distant, so this may be a read error. J is TRBJ2-1 and V is TRBV28, with no clear D. Deletions cut 3 bases from V and 1 base from J, with 13 bases between. The CDR3 runs to 16 residues. Germline CDR1 reads MDHEN; CDR2 reads SYDVKM. CDR3 protein: CASSFEQAPSYNEQFF. The CDR3 coding sequence is TGTGCCAGCAGTTTCGAGCAAGCTCCTTCCTACAATGAGCAGTTCTTC.

As concerns this clonotype: A much bigger clone sits one base away, suggesting this may be a read error. The chain links TRBV2 to TRBJ2-1, with D unclear. The CDR3 is 13 residues long. Germline loops: CDR1 SNHLY, CDR2 FYNNEI. As DNA, the CDR3 is TGTGCCAGCAGCTTGCTTCCGGGTCGTGAGCAGCTCTTC. Its translation is CASSLLPGREQLF.

This clonotype showed up just once. The chain joins TRBV4-1 to TRBJ2-3; D not certain. From germline, CDR1 is MGHRA and CDR2 YSYEKL. The CDR3 loop spans 14 amino acids. Trimming shortened V by 0 bases and J by 4 bases, and 8 bases separated the two germline ends. CDR3 in DNA: TGCGCCAGCAGCCAAGATCACCTTCCAGATACGCAGTATTTT. This translates into CASSQDHLPDTQYF.

This clonotype occurred many times. The chain joins TRBV10-2 to TRBJ2-2; D is unresolved. The CDR3 runs 14 residues. V shed 4 bases and J shed 5 bases, with 11 bases lying between them. The germline V gene encodes CDR1 WSHSY and CDR2 SAAADI. This CDR3 reads CASSATGPTGELFF. The CDR3 nucleotides are TGCGCCAGCAGTGCGACTGGACCGACCGGGGAGCTGTTTTTT.

Comment on this clonotype: At one end, the junction sequence differs from germline, possibly due to a read error. V and J are TRBV12-3 or TRBV12-4 and TRBJ2-2; D is perhaps TRBD1 or TRBD2 (5 bases each). CDR3 size: 13 residues. The CDR3 nucleotides read TGTGCCAGCAGTTTCTTGGACACCGGGGAGCTGTCTTTT. Its translation is CASSFLDTGELSF.